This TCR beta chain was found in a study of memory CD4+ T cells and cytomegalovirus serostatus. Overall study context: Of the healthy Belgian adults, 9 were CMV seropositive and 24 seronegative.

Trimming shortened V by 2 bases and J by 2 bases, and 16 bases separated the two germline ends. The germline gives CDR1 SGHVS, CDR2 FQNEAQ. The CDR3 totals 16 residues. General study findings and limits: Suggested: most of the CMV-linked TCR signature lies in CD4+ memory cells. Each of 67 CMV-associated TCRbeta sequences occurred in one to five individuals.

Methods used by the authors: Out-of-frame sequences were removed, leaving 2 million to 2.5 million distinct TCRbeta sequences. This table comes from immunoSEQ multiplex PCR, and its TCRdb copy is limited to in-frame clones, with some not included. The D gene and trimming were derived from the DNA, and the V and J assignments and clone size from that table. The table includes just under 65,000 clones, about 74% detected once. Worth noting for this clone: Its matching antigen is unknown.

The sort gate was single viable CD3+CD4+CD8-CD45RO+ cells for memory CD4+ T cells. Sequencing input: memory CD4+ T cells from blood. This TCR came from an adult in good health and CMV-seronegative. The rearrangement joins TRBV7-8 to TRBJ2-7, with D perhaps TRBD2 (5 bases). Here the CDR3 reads CASSLPLRENPYEQYF. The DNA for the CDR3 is TGTGCCAGCAGCTTACCTCTACGGGAAAACCCCTACGAGCAGTACTTC.